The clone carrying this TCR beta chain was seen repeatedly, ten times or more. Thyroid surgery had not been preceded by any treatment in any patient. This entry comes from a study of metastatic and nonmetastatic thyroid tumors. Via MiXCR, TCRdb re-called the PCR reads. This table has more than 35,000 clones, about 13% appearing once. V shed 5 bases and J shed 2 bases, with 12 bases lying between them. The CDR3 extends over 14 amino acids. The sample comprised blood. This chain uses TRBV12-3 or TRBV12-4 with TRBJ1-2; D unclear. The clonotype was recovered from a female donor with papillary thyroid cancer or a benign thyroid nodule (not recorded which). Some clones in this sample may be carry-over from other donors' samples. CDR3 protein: CASSPRHANYGYTF. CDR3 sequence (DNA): TGTGCCAGCAGTCCCAGGCACGCGAACTATGGCTACACCTTC.